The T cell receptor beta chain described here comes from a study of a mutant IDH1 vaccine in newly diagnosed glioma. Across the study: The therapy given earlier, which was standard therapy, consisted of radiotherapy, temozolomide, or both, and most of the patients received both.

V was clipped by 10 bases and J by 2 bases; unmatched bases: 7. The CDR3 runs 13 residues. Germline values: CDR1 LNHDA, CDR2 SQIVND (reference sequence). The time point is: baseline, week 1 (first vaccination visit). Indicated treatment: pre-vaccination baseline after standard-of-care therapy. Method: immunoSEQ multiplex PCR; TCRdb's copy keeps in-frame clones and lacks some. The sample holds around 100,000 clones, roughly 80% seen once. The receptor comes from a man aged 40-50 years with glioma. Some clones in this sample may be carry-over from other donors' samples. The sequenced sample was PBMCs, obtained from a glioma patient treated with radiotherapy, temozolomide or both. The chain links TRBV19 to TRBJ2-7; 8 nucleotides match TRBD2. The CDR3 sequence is CATTKRGTYEQYF. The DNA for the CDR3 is TGTGCCACCACAAAGCGGGGGACCTACGAGCAGTACTTC.